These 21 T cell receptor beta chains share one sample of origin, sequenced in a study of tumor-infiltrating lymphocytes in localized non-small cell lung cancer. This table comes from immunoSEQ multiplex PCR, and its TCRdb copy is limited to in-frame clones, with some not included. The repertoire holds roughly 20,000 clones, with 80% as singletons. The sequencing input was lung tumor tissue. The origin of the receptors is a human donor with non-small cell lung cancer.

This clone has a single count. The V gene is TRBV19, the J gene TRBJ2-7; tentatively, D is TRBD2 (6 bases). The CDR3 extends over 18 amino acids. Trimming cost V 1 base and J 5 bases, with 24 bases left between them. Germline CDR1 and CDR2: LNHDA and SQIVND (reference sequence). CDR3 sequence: CASSIGGVEGSHRHEQYF. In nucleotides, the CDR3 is TGTGCCAGTAGTATAGGCGGGGTGGAGGGCTCGCATCGCCACGAGCAGTACTTC.

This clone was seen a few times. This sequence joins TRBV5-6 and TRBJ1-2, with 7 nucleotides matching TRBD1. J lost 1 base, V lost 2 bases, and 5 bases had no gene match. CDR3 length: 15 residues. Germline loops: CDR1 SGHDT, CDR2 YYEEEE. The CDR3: CASSLFDRDNYGYTF. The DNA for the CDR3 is TGTGCCAGCAGCTTATTTGACAGGGATAACTATGGCTACACCTTC.

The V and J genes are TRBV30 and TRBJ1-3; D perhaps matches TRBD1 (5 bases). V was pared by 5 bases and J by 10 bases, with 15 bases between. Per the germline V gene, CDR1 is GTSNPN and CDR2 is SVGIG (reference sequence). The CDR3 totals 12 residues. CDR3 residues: CAWDRPGGTIYF. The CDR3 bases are TGTGCCTGGGACAGACCCGGAGGGACCATATATTTT.

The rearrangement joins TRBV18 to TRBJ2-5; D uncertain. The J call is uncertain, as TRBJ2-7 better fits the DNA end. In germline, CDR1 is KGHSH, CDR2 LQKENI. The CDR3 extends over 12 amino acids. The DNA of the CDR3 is TGTGCCAGCTCACCATCCGCGGACGAGCAGTACTTC. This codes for CASSPSADEQYF.

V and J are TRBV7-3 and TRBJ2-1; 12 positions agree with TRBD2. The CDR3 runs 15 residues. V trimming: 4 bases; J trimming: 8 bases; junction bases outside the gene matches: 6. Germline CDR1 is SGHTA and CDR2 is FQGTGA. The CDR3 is CASSSTSGSWYEQFF. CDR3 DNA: TGTGCCAGCAGCTCGACTAGCGGGAGTTGGTATGAGCAGTTCTTC.

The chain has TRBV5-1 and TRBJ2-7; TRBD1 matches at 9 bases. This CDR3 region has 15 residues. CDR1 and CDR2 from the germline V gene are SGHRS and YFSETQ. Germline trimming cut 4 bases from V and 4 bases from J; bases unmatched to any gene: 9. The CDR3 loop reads CASSVGTGKTYEQYF. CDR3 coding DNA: TGCGCCAGCAGCGTCGGGACAGGGAAAACTTACGAGCAGTACTTC. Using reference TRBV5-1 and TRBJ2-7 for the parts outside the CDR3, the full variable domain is KAGVTQTPRYLIKTRGQQVTLSCSPISGHRSVSWYQQTPGQGLQFLFEYFSETQRNKGNFPGRFSGRQFSNSRSEMNVSTLELGDSALYLCASSVGTGKTYEQYFGPGTRLTVT.

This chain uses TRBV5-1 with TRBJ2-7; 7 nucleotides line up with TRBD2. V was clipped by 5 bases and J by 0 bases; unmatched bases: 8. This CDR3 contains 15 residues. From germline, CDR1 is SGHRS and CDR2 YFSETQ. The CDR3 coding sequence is TGCGCCAGCAGACATGGCGGGACTAACTCCTACGAGCAGTACTTC. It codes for CASRHGGTNSYEQYF.

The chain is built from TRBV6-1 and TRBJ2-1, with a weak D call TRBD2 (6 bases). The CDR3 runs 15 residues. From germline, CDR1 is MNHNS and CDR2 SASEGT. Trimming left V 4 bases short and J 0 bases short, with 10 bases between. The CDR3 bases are TGTGCCAGCAGTGGTGATAGCGGCTCCTACAATGAGCAGTTCTTC. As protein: CASSGDSGSYNEQFF.

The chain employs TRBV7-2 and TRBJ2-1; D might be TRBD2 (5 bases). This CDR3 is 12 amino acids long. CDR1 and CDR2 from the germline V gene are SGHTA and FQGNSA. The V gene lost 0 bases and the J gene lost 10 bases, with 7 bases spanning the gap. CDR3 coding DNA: TGTGCCAGCAGCTTAGCGAGAGGGGAGCAGTTCTTC. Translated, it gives CASSLARGEQFF.

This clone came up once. The DNA for the CDR3 is TGTGCCAGCAGCTATGGGCGGCTTAACTATGGCTACACCTTC. Translated: CASSYGRLNYGYTF. This chain uses TRBV6-5 with TRBJ1-2; D unclear. The CDR3 loop spans 14 amino acids. With 6 bases removed from V and 1 base from J, the gap between germline ends came to 12 bases. Germline V gene sequence: CDR1 MNHEY, CDR2 SVGAGI.

The CDR3 DNA follows: TGTGCCAGCAGCTTAAGTACTAGCGGGACCACAGATACGCAGTATTTT. Encoded protein: CASSLSTSGTTDTQYF. This chain joins TRBV7-3 and TRBJ2-3; 10 bases are shared with TRBD2. V lost 1 base and J lost 2; bases outside the gene matches: 3. The CDR3 is 16 residues long. Germline CDR1 reads SGHTA; CDR2 reads FQGTGA. The variable domain in full, completed from reference TRBV7-3 and TRBJ2-3, reads GAGVSQTPSNKVTEKGKYVELRCDPISGHTALYWYRQSLGQGPEFLIYFQGTGAADDSGLPNDRFFAVRPEGSVSTLKIQRTERGDSAVYLCASSLSTSGTTDTQYFGPGTRLTVL.

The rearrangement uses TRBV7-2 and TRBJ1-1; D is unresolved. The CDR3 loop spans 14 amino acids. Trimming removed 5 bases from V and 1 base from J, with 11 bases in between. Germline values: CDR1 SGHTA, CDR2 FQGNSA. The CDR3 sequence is CASSLTTTNTEAFF. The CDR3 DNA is TGTGCCAGCAGCCTAACGACTACGAACACTGAAGCTTTCTTT. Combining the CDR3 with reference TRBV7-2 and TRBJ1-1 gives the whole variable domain GAGVSQSPSNKVTEKGKDVELRCDPISGHTALYWYRQSLGQGLEFLIYFQGNSAPDKSGLPSDRFSAERTGGSVSTLTIQRTQQEDSAVYLCASSLTTTNTEAFFGQGTRLTVV.

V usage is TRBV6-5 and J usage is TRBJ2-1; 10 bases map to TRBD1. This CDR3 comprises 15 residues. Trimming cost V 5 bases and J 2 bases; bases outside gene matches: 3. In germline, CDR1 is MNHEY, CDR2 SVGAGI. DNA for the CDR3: TGTGCCAGCAGTCGACAGGGGGCCACCTACAATGAGCAGTTCTTC. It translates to CASSRQGATYNEQFF.

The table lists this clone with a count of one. The CDR3, as DNA: TGTGCCACCAGCACCCTACGGAGCAATGAGCAGTTCTTC. Its protein is CATSTLRSNEQFF. The chain carries TRBV15 and TRBJ2-1; D call uncertain. CDR3 length equals 13 residues. Deletions cut 4 bases from V and 6 bases from J, with 10 bases between. Germline-derived CDR1 and CDR2 are LNHNV and YYDKDF (reference sequence).

CDR3 sequence: CASSLGGSGIGYEQYF. The CDR3 bases are TGCGCCAGCAGCTTGGGGGGATCGGGGATAGGCTACGAGCAGTACTTC. This chain joins TRBV5-1 and TRBJ2-7, with D possibly TRBD2 on 5 matching bases. Between the trimmed V and J ends, which lost 0 bases and 3 bases, there was a span of 16 bases. This CDR3 contains 16 residues. CDR1 and CDR2 from the germline V gene are SGHRS and YFSETQ.

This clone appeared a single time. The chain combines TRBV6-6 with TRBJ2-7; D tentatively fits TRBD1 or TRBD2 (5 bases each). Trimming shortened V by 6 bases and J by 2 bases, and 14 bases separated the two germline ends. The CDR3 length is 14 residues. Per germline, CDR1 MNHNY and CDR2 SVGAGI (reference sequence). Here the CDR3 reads CASRSGTETYEQYF. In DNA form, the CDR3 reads TGTGCCAGCAGGTCCGGGACGGAAACCTACGAGCAGTACTTC.

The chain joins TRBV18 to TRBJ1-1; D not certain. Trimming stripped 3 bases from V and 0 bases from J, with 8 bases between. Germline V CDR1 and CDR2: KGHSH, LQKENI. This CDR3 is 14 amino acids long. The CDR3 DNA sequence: TGTGCCAGCTCACCGGGAAGAGTGAACACTGAAGCTTTCTTT. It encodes CASSPGRVNTEAFF.

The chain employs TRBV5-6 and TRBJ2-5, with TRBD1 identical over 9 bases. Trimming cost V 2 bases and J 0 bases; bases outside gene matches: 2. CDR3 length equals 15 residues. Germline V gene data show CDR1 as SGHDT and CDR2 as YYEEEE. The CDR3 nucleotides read TGTGCCAGCAGCTTCGGGACAGGGAACCAAGAGACCCAGTACTTC. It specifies CASSFGTGNQETQYF.

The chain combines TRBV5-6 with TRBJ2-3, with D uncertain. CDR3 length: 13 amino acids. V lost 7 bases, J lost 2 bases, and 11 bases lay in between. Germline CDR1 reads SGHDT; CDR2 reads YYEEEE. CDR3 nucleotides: TGTGCCAGCCTTGAAAGGAACACAGATACGCAGTATTTT. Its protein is CASLERNTDTQYF.

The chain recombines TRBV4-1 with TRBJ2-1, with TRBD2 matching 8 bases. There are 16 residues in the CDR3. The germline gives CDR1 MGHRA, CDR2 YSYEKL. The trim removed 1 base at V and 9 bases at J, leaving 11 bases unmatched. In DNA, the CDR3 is TGCGCCAGCAGCCAAGTGGGAGCGGGAGAATTCCCTGAGCAGTTCTTC. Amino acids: CASSQVGAGEFPEQFF.

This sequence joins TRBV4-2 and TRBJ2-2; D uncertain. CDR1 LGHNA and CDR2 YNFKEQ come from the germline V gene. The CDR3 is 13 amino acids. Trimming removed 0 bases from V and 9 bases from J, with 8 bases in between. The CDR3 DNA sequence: TGTGCCAGCAGCCAAGACTTGCGCCGGGAGCTGTTTTTT. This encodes CASSQDLRRELFF.